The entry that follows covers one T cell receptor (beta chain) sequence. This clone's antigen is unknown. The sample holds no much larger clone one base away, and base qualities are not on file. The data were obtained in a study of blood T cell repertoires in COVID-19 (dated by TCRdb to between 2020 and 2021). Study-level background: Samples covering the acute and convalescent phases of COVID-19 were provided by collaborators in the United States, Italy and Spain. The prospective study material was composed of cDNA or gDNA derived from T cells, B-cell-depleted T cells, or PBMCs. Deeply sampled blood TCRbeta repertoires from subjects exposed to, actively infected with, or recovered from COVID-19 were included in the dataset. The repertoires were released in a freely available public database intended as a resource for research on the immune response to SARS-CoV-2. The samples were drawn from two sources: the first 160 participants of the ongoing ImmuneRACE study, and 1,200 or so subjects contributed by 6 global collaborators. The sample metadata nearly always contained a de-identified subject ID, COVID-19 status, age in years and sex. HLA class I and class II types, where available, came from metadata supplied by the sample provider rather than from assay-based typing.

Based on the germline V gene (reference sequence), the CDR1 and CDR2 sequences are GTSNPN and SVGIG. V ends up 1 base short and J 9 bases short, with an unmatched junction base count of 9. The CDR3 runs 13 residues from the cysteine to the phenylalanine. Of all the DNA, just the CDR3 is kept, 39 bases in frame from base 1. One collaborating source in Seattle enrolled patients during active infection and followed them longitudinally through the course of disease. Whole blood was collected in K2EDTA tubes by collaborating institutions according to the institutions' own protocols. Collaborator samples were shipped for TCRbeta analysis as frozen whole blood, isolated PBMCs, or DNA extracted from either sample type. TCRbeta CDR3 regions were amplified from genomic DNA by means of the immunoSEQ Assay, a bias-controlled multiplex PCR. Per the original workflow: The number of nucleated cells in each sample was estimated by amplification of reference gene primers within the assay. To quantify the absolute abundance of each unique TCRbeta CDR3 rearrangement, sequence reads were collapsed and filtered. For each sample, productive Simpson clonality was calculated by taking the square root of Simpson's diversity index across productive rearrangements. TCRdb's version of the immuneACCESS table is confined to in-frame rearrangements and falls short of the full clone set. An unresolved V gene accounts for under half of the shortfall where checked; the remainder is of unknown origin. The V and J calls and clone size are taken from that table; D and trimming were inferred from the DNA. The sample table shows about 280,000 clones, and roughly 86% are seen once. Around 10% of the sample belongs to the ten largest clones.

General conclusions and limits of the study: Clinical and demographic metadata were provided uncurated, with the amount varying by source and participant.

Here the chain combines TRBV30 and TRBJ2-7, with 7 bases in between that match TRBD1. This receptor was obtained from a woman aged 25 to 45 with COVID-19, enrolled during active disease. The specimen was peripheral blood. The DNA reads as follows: TGTGCCTGGAGTGACGTGTCAGGGGACAGGCAGTACTTC. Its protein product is CAWSDVSGDRQYF.